Included here is one TCR beta chain sequence, with context. Its target is not known. Assay used: immunoSEQ multiplex PCR; TCRdb lists only in-frame clones, some missing. Here the sample spans around 28,000 clones, under 95% being singletons. The data belong to a study of T cells in localized non-small cell lung cancer. Whole-study results and caveats: It was uninvolved adjacent lung that showed the highest T cell clonality, exceeding tumor. A median of approximately 50 clones ranked among the top 100 in tumor appeared in adjacent lung. Sequencing, confined to only one tumor region, leaves heterogeneity possible.

This CDR3 is 14 amino acids long. Germline CDR1 reads SGHTA; CDR2 reads FQGNSA. Trimming stripped 5 bases from V and 0 bases from J, with 5 bases between. Specimen: peripheral blood, collected before any cancer treatment. The V call is TRBV7-2, the J call TRBJ2-6; D might be TRBD2 (5 bases). This sequence originates from a woman aged 35-75 years with stage I lung adenocarcinoma. The CDR3 is CASSRDSGANVLTF. The CDR3 nucleotides are TGTGCCAGCAGCCGGGACTCTGGGGCCAACGTCCTGACTTTC.